These T cell receptor beta chains were read from a single sample in a study of cytomegalovirus exposure and HLA in healthy donors. Generated by immunoSEQ multiplex PCR, the TCRdb table keeps only in-frame clones and is missing some. The sample has about 330,000 clones, about nine tenths seen once. Specimen: PBMCs. These receptors were taken from a woman in her thirties in good health and CMV-seropositive. The CDR3 runs from the conserved cysteine through the conserved F or W. D genes are given only for firm matches. Clone size appears in some rows only: once, few, many, or a class for an expanded clone.

v_call: TRBV18; d_call: .; j_call: TRBJ1-2; clone_size: .; cdr3_aa: CASSPGLPLGYTF; cdr3_nt: TGTGCCAGCTCACCCGGACTCCCCCTGGGCTACACCTTC
v_call: TRBV7-9; d_call: .; j_call: TRBJ1-2; clone_size: .; cdr3_aa: CASSLVQAPYGYTF; cdr3_nt: TGTGCCAGCAGCTTAGTACAGGCCCCCTATGGCTACACCTTC
v_call: TRBV7-6; d_call: TRBD1; j_call: TRBJ2-7; clone_size: .; cdr3_aa: CASSLGDSLPYEQYF; cdr3_nt: TGTGCCAGCAGCTTGGGGGACAGTCTGCCCTACGAGCAGTACTTC
v_call: TRBV4-2; d_call: .; j_call: TRBJ1-2; clone_size: few; cdr3_aa: CASSQDVRGRGYTF; cdr3_nt: TGTGCCAGCAGCCAAGATGTCAGGGGTCGGGGCTACACCTTC
v_call: TRBV25-1; d_call: .; j_call: TRBJ2-1; clone_size: .; cdr3_aa: CASSEVGSGGEQFF; cdr3_nt: TGTGCCAGCAGTGAGGTCGGGAGTGGGGGTGAGCAGTTCTTC
v_call: TRBV5-1; d_call: TRBD1; j_call: TRBJ2-7; clone_size: .; cdr3_aa: CASSSLTGGYEQYF; cdr3_nt: TGCGCCAGCAGCTCCCTGACAGGGGGCTACGAGCAGTACTTC
v_call: TRBV30; d_call: .; j_call: TRBJ2-7; clone_size: .; cdr3_aa: CAWSHGTGDEQYF; cdr3_nt: TGTGCCTGGAGTCACGGGACCGGGGACGAGCAGTACTTC
v_call: TRBV5-6; d_call: .; j_call: TRBJ1-2; clone_size: .; cdr3_aa: CASSIGQPGYTF; cdr3_nt: TGTGCCAGCAGCATTGGACAGCCCGGCTACACCTTC
v_call: TRBV4-3; d_call: .; j_call: TRBJ1-6; clone_size: .; cdr3_aa: CASSQDNSYNSPLHF; cdr3_nt: TGCGCCAGCAGCCAAGATAACTCCTATAATTCACCCCTCCACTTT
v_call: TRBV29-1; d_call: .; j_call: TRBJ1-2; clone_size: .; cdr3_aa: CSVSTQGPGYGYTF; cdr3_nt: TGCAGCGTGTCCACTCAGGGGCCCGGTTATGGCTACACCTTC
v_call: TRBV7-6; d_call: TRBD1; j_call: TRBJ1-1; clone_size: .; cdr3_aa: CASSPRQGSAGMNTEAFF; cdr3_nt: TGTGCCAGCAGCCCAAGACAGGGGAGCGCGGGGATGAACACTGAAGCTTTCTTT